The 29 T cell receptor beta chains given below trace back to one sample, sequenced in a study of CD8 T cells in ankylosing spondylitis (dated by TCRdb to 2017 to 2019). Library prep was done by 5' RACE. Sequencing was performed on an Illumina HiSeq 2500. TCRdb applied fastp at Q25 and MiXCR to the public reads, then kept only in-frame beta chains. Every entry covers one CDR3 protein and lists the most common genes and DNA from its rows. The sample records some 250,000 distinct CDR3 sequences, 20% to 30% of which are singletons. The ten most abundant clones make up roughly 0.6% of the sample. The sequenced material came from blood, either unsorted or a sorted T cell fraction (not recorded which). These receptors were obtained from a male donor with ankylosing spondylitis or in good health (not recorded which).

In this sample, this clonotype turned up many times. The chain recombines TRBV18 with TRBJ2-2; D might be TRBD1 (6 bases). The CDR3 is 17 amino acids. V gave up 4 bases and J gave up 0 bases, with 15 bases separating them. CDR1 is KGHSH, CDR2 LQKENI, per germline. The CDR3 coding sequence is TGTGCCAGCTCACTTAATACCGGGACATCGAACACCGGGGAGCTGTTTTTT. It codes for CASSLNTGTSNTGELFF.

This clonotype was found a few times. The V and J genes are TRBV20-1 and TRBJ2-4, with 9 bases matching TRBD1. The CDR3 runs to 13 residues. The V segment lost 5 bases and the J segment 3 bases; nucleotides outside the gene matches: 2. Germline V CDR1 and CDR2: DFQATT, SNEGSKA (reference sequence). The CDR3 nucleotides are TGCAGTGCTGTGGACAGGGGCAAAAACATTCAGTACTTC. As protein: CSAVDRGKNIQYF.

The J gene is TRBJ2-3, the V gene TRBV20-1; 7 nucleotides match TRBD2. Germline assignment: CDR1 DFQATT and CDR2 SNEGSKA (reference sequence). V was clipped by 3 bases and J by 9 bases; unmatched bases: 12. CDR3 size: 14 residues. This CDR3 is CSASGGSLGRTQYF. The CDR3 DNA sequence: TGCAGTGCTAGCGGGGGGAGCCTAGGGCGAACGCAGTATTTT.

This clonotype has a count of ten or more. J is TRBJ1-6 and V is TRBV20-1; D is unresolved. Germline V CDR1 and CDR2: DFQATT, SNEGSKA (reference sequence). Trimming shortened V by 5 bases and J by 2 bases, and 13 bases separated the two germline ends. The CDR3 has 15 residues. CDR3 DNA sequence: TGCAGTGCTCCCGGTTTCCTGACCTATAATTCACCCCTCCACTTT. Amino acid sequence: CSAPGFLTYNSPLHF.

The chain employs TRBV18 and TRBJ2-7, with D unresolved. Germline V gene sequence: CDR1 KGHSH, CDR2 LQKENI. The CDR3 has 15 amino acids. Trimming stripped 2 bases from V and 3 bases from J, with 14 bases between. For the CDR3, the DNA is TGTGCCAGCTCACCAACCCTTCAGTCCTTCTACGAGCAGTACTTC. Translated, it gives CASSPTLQSFYEQYF.

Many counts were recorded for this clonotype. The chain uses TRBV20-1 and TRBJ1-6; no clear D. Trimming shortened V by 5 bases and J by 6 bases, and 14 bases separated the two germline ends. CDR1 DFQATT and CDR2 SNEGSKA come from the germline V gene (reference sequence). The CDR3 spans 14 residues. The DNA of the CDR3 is TGCAGTGCTGACCTTCCGGTACTTAATTCACCCCTCCACTTT. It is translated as CSADLPVLNSPLHF.

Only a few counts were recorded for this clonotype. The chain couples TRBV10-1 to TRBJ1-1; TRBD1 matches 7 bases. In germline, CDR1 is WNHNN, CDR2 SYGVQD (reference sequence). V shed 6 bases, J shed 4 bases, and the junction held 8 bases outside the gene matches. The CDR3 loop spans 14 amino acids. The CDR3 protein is CASRAQGGGTEAFF. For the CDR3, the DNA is TGCGCCAGCAGAGCCCAGGGGGGCGGCACTGAAGCTTTCTTT.

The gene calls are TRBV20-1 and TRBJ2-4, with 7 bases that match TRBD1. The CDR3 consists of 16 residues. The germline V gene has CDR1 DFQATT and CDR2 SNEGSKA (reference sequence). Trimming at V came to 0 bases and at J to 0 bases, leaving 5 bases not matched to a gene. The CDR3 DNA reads TGCAGTGCTAGAGATGGGGCAGGGGGAGCCAAAAACATTCAGTACTTC. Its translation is CSARDGAGGAKNIQYF.

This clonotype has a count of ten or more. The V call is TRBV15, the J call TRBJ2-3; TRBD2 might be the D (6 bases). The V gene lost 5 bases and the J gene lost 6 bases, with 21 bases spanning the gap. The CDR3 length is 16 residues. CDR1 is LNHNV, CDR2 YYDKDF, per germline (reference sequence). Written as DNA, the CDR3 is TGTGCCACCAGCTCGGCGGCAGCCAGCGCGGGGGATACGCAGTATTTT. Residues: CATSSAAASAGDTQYF.

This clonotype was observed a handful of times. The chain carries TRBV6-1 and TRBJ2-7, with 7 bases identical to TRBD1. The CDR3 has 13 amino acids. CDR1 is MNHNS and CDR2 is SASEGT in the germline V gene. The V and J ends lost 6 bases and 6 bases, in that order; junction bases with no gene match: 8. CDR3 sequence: CASSPPDRVEQYF. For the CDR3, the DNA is TGTGCCAGCAGCCCACCCGACAGGGTCGAGCAGTACTTC.

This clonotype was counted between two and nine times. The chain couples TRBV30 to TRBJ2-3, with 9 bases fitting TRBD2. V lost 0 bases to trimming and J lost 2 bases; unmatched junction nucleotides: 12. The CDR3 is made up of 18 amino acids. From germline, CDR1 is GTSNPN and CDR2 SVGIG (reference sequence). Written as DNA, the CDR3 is TGTGCCTGGAGTGTACAGTATGGCGGGGGGGATATCACAGATACGCAGTATTTT. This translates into CAWSVQYGGGDITDTQYF.

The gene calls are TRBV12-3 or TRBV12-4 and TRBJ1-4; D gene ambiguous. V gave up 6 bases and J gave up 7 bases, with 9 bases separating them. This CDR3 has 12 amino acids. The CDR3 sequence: CASSLLGEKLFF. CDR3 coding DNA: TGTGCCAGCAGCCTCCTAGGTGAAAAACTGTTTTTT.

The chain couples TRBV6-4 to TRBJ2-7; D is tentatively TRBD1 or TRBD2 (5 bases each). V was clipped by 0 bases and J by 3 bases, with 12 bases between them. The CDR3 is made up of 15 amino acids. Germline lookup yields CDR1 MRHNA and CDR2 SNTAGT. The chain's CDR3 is CASSDSGTCCYEQYF. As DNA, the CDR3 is TGTGCCAGCAGTGACTCGGGGACCTGTTGCTACGAGCAGTACTTC.

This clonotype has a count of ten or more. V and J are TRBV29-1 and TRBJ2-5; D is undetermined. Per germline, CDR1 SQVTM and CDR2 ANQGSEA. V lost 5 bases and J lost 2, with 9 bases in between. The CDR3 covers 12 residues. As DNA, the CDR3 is TGCAGCGTTCGACCTGTACAAGAGACCCAGTACTTC. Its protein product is CSVRPVQETQYF.

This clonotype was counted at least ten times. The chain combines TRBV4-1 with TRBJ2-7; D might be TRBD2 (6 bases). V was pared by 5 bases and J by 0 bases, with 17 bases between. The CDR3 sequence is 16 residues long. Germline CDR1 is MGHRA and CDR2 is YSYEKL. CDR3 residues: CASSTLDYPLSYEQYF. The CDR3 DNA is TGCGCCAGCAGCACCTTGGACTACCCCCTCTCCTACGAGCAGTACTTC.

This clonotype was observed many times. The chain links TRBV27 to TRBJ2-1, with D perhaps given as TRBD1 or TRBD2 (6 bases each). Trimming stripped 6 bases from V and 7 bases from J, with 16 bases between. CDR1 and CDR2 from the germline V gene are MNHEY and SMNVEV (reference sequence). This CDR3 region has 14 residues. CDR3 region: CASRVIGGGNEQFF. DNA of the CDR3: TGTGCCAGCAGGGTTATCGGAGGGGGTAATGAGCAGTTCTTC.

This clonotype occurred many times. The CDR3 here is CASRLALGTGELFF. The CDR3 bases are TGTGCCAGCAGGCTCGCCCTGGGCACCGGGGAGCTGTTTTTT. The chain uses TRBV2 and TRBJ2-2; no firm D call. CDR3 length: 14 amino acids. Between the trimmed V and J ends, which lost 6 bases and 4 bases, there was a span of 12 bases. The germline gives CDR1 SNHLY, CDR2 FYNNEI.

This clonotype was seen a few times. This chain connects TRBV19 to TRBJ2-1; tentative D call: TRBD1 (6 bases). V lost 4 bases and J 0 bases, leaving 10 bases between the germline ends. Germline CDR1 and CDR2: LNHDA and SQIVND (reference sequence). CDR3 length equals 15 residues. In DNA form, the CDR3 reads TGTGCCAGTAGTACGCAGGGGCACTCCTACAATGAGCAGTTCTTC. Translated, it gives CASSTQGHSYNEQFF.

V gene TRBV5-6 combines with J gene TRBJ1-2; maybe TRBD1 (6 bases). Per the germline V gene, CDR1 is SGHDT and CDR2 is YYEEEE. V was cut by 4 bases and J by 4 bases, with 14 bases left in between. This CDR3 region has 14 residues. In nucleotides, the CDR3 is TGTGCCAGCAGCCCTGGGACATTACCCTATGGCTACACCTTC. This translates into CASSPGTLPYGYTF.

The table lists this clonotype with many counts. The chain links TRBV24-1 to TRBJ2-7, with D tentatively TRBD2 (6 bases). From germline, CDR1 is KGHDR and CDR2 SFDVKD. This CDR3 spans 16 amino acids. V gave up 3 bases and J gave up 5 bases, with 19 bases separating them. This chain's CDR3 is CATSDPTMGGSHEQYF. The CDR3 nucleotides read TGTGCCACCAGTGATCCGACAATGGGAGGTTCCCACGAGCAGTACTTC.

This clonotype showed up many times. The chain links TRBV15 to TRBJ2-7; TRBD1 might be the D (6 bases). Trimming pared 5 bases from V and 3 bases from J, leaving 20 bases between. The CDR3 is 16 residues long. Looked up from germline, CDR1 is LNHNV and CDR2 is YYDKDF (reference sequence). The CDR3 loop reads CATSYYRERPVYEQYF. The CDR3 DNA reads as TGTGCCACCAGCTATTACAGGGAGCGTCCCGTCTACGAGCAGTACTTC.

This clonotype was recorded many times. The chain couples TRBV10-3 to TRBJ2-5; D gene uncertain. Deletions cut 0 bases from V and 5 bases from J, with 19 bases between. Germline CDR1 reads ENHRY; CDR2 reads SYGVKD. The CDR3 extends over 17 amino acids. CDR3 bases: TGTGCCATCAGTGAGTCAGGTTCGGTGAACCTGGGGGAGACCCAGTACTTC. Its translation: CAISESGSVNLGETQYF.

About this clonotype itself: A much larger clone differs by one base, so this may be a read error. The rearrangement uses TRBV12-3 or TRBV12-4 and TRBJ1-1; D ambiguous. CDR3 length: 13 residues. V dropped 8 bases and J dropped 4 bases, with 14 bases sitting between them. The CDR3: CASGVAEGTEAFF. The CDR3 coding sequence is TGTGCCAGCGGCGTCGCGGAGGGCACTGAAGCTTTCTTT.

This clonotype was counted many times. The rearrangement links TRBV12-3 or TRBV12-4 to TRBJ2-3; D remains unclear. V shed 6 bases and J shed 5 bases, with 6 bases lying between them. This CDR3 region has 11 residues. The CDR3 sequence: CASSAVDTQYF. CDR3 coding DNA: TGTGCCAGCAGCGCCGTAGATACGCAGTATTTT.

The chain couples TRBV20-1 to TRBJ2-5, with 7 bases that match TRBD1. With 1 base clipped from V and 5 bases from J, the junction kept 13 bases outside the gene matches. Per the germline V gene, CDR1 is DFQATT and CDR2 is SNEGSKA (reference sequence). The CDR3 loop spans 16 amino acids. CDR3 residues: CSARVFGRQGKETQYF. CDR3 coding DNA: TGCAGTGCTAGAGTCTTTGGGAGACAGGGAAAGGAGACCCAGTACTTC.

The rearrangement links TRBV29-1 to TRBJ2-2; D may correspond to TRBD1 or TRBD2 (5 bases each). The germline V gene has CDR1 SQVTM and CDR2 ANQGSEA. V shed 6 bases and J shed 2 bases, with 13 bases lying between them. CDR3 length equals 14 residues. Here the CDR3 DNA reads TGCAGCGTCGAGCGCAGGGACAACACCGGGGAGCTGTTTTTT. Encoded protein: CSVERRDNTGELFF.

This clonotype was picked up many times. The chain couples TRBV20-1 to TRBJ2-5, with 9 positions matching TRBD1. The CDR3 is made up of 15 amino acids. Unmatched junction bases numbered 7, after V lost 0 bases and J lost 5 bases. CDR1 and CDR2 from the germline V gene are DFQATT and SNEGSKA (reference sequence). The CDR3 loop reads CSARDSGQGWETQYF. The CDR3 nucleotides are TGCAGTGCTAGAGACTCGGGACAGGGATGGGAGACCCAGTACTTC.

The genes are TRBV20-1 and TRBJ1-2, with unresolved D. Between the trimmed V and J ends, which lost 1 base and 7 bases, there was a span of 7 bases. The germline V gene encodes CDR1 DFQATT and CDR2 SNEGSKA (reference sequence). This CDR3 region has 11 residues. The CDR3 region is CSARAGSGYTF. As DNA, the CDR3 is TGCAGTGCTAGAGCGGGTTCTGGCTACACCTTC.

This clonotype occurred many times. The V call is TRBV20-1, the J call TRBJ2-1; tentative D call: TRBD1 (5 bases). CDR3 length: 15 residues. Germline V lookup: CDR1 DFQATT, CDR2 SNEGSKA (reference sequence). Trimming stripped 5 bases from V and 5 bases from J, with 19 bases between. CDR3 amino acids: CSAEPPTAPDNEQFF. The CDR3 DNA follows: TGCAGTGCTGAACCACCGACAGCACCCGACAATGAGCAGTTCTTC.